This is a list of T cell receptor beta chains from one sample in a study of regulatory T cells in long-lasting Graves disease. TCRdb reprocessed the multiplex PCR reads with MiXCR, giving one entry per CDR3 protein. This sample has about 470,000 distinct CDR3 sequences, with 20% found just once. The sample here was peripheral blood mononuclear cells (PBMCs), taken when the disease was refractory, from a patient treated with antithyroid drugs. These receptors were obtained from a female donor with Graves disease. CDR3s include the opening cysteine and the closing phenylalanine or tryptophan. The D gene is left open where the match is weak. Some rows have no size entry. The others give once, few or many, or a class for an expanded clone.

NA,NA,TRBV19,TRBJ2-6,TGTGCCAGTAGTGACAACTGGTCTGGGGCCAACGTCCTGACTTTC,CASSDNWSGANVLTF
NA,NA,TRBV20-1,TRBJ1-5,TGCAGTGCTAGAGCCCTCCTCCTCCAGCCCCAGCATTTT,CSARALLLQPQHF
NA,NA,TRBV7-6,TRBJ2-3,TGTGCCAGCAGCTTTTTGTCCAGACCAGATACGCAGTATTTT,CASSFLSRPDTQYF
NA,NA,TRBV7-9,TRBJ2-7,TGTGCCAGCAGCTCGTGGATAGGGTCTGCCGAGCAGTACTTC,CASSSWIGSAEQYF
NA,NA,TRBV7-9,TRBJ1-1,TGTGCCAGCAGCTTCGTAGCCATGAACACTGAAGCTTTCTTT,CASSFVAMNTEAFF
NA,NA,TRBV9,TRBJ2-2,TGTGCCAGCAGCGTCCCCCGGGGCAGACCGAACACCGGGGAGCTGTTTTTT,CASSVPRGRPNTGELFF
NA,many,TRBV6-1,TRBJ1-1,TGTGCCAGCAGTACCGGAAGCGGAGTTGCTGAAGCTTTCTTT,CASSTGSGVAEAFF
NA,many,TRBV28,TRBJ1-1,TGTGCCACGGCCCCAACGAGGCACACTGAAGCTTTCTTT,CATAPTRHTEAFF
NA,many,TRBV7-8,TRBJ2-7,TGTGCCAGCAGCCGATTAGGAGGTTACGAGCAGTACTTC,CASSRLGGYEQYF
NA,NA,TRBV18,TRBJ2-5,TGTGCCAGCTCACCACCCCCGACGCTACAAGAGACCCAGTACTTC,CASSPPPTLQETQYF
NA,once,TRBV5-1,TRBJ2-7,TGCGCCAGCAGCTTGGCCTTCGGGAAGGGCTACGAGCAGTACTTC,CASSLAFGKGYEQYF
NA,NA,TRBV20-1,TRBJ1-4,TGCAGTGCTAGACTAACAGGGACCGGTGAAAAACTGTTTTTT,CSARLTGTGEKLFF
NA,NA,TRBV7-9,TRBJ2-2,TGTGCCAGCATCCACCTTAGAGGTGTTAAGACCGGGGAGCTGTTTTTT,CASIHLRGVKTGELFF
TRBD2,NA,TRBV7-2,TRBJ2-7,TGTGCCAGCAGCTTAGATGGGAGGGCTATCTACGAGCAGTACTTC,CASSLDGRAIYEQYF
NA,many,TRBV6-2/TRBV6-3,TRBJ2-5,TGTGCCAGCAGTTACTCGGAGTTGCCGGGGATCGAGACCCAGTACTTC,CASSYSELPGIETQYF
NA,many,TRBV11-2,TRBJ2-7,TGTGCCAGCAGCTTAGGTTTGGTCGGGATCTACGAGCAGTACTTC,CASSLGLVGIYEQYF
NA,few,TRBV7-2,TRBJ1-5,TGTGCCAGCAGCTTAGCCCCTAGCAATCAGCCCCAGCATTTT,CASSLAPSNQPQHF
NA,NA,TRBV27,TRBJ1-2,TGTGCCAGCAGTAACCCGGGACACCGAGGCTACACCTTC,CASSNPGHRGYTF
NA,once,TRBV7-7,TRBJ1-1,TGTGCTAGCAGCTTAGAGGCTAGCTCTGAAGCTTTCTTT,CASSLEASSEAFF
TRBD1,NA,TRBV25-1,TRBJ1-4,TGTGCCAGCAGCGAGGGACAGGGCGATGTTGAAAAACTGTTTTTT,CASSEGQGDVEKLFF
TRBD1,NA,TRBV18,TRBJ1-6,TGTGCCAGCTCACCAACAGGGGCAGGGAAGAATTCACCCCTCCACTTT,CASSPTGAGKNSPLHF
NA,many,TRBV28,TRBJ2-7,TGTGCCAGCAGTTTAGGGACCCGGGACTACGAGCAGTACTTC,CASSLGTRDYEQYF
NA,few,TRBV13,TRBJ1-2,TGTGCCAGCAGCTTGGGGCAGGGGTTCTATGGCTACACCTTC,CASSLGQGFYGYTF
NA,many,TRBV2,TRBJ2-7,TGTGCCAGCAGTTCTAGGAGGTACGAGCAGTACTTC,CASSSRRYEQYF
NA,many,TRBV11-2,TRBJ2-7,TGTGCCAGCAGCCTCGAGGGAGGGCAGTACTTC,CASSLEGGQYF
NA,many,TRBV7-2,TRBJ2-2,TGTGCCAGCAGTCTAACGGGGGAATTGAACACCGGGGAGCTGTTTTTT,CASSLTGELNTGELFF
TRBD1,few,TRBV12-5,TRBJ1-3,TGTGCTAGTGGCCTGTGGGGGACAGGCGGAAACACCATATATTTT,CASGLWGTGGNTIYF
TRBD1,few,TRBV7-9,TRBJ1-4,TGTGCGAGCAAAGGACAGGGAAATGAAAAACTGTTTTTT,CASKGQGNEKLFF
NA,many,TRBV6-1,TRBJ2-7,TGTGCCAGCACCAGGGTTCGGGATTACGAGCAGTACTTC,CASTRVRDYEQYF
TRBD2,many,TRBV29-1,TRBJ2-5,TGCAGCGTGGACCCGGGGGGGACCCAGTACTTC,CSVDPGGTQYF
TRBD1,many,TRBV11-2,TRBJ2-5,TGTGCCAGCAGGCGATACAGGGGTGAGACCCAGTACTTC,CASRRYRGETQYF
NA,NA,TRBV5-1,TRBJ1-1,TGCGCCAGCAGCTTGGCTCGGGGATTGATAACTGAAGCTTTCTTT,CASSLARGLITEAFF
NA,NA,TRBV9,TRBJ2-5,TGTGCCAGCAGCGAGGGCCCCCCGGGCCAAGAGACCCAGTACTTC,CASSEGPPGQETQYF